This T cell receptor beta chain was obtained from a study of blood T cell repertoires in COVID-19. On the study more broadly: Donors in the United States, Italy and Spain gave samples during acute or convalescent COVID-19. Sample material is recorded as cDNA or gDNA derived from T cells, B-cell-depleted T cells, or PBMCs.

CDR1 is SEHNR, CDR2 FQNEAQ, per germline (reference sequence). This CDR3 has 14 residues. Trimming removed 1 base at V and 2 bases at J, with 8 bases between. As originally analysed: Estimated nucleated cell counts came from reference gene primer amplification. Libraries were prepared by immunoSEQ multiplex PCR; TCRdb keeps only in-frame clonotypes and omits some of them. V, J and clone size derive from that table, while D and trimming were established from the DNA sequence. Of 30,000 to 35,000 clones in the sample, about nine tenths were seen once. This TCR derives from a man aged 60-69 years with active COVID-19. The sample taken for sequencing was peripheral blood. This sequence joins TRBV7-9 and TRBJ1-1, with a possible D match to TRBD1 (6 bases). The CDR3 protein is CASSLGTANTEAFF. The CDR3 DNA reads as TGTGCCAGCAGCTTAGGGACAGCTAACACTGAAGCTTTCTTT.